This TCR beta chain comes out of a study of T cells in women clearing cervical HPV infection. Study observations and caveats: Richness differences could reflect unmeasured T-cell content per sample. Controls had more TRBV6-7 (approximately 0.15%) than cases (0.11%). CIN3+ cases had significantly higher TCR richness than controls; evenness did not differ.

Assay used: immunoSEQ multiplex PCR; TCRdb lists only in-frame clones, some missing. Recorded for this sample: under 30,000 clones. Germline V gene sequence: CDR1 LNHDA, CDR2 SQIVND (reference sequence). This CDR3 comprises 17 residues. Points on this clone: What it binds is not known. The read ends 3 residues shy of where the CDR3 ends; the end is completed using the germline J gene.

The sequencing input was blood buffy coat. The chain is built from TRBV19 and TRBJ2-2; TRBD2 is a possible D gene (6 bases). The clonotype comes from a woman aged 18 to 75 with a cervical HPV16 infection that either progressed to CIN3+ or cleared (not recorded which). CDR3 protein: CASSIRSGQGGNSPLFF. Partial CDR3 DNA: TGTGCCAGTAGTATACGATCAGGGCAGGGAGGAAATTCACCG.